This T cell receptor (beta chain) was found in a study of response to subunit inactivated influenza vaccine (dated by TCRdb to 2016 to 2019). About the study as a whole: The study used deep quantitative T cell receptor repertoire profiling to track responses to a trivalent subunit inactivated influenza vaccine. Results and caveats for the whole study, not just this receptor: According to the authors, only a limited number of new T cells may be recruited by each seasonal influenza vaccination.

This clonotype was seen a few times. It lacks a known antigen. Base qualities are not provided; no much larger clone lies one nucleotide away. Libraries were built with RT-PCR. Sequencing was performed on an Illumina HiSeq 2500. Using fastp at Q25 and MiXCR, TCRdb reprocessed the public reads and kept productive beta chains. Duplicate CDR3 protein sequences are folded into a single record with the most common DNA and genes. Counted in this sample were 500,000 to 600,000 distinct CDR3 sequences; over 9% of them appeared once. The ten most abundant clones make up about 10% of the sample. For CDR1 and CDR2, the germline V gene (reference sequence) lists DFQATT and SNEGSKA. The CDR3 sequence holds 14 residues, the cysteine and phenylalanine included. The kept DNA is CDR3 alone, 42 bases in frame from the first base. V drops 4 bases and J drops 1 base, leaving 13 bases in between. These same data were also listed under a study on T cells expressing NK-cell markers. That second report states: The TCR beta cDNA libraries were made using 5'RACE template switching, a step that added both a universal primer site and unique molecular identifiers. Under ten donors provided sorted CD3+CD56+NKG2C+, CD3+CD56+NKG2C- and CD3+CD56-NKG2C+ T-cell subsets, whose TCR beta-chain repertoires were profiled. Seven of the eight sequenced donors were HCMV-seropositive and one was HCMV-seronegative. To restrict sorting to alphabetaTCR-expressing T cells, an anti-gammadeltaTCR antibody was added in several experiments. In six donors, the dominant CD3+CD56+NKG2C+ clonotypes were among the top 10 CD8+ clonotypes and accounted for roughly 1.0-7.0% of CD8+ T cells. Those dominant clonotypes were again the most abundant among CD3+CD56-NKG2C+ cells in a handful of donors, at about 28.3-60.1%. Whether the expanded NKG2C-expressing T cell clones were specific for HCMV antigens was left unclear. Randomly selected healthy volunteers, three men and five women, were used as the eight sequenced donors. A commercial ELISA kit detecting HCMV-specific IgG in serum was used to determine HCMV serostatus. Peripheral blood mononuclear cells were isolated from blood by Ficoll density gradient centrifugation. For five or six donors, unsorted PBMC were also used to sequence bulk peripheral blood T-cell repertoires. cDNA synthesis was primed from the TCR beta constant segment, followed by two successive PCR amplification steps. Libraries were sequenced as 2 x 150 bp reads on Illumina HiSeq 2000/2500, MiSeq or NextSeq. MIGEC was used to demultiplex reads and group reads by UMI, and MiTCR was used to assemble and quantify clonotypes. To exclude erroneous sequences, any TCR cDNA sequence not supported by at least two reads was discarded. Downstream repertoire analysis used the tcR package, and clonotypes were matched across fractions by CDR3 nucleotide sequence plus V segment. VDJmatch was used to annotate antigen specificity against VDJdb, with one amino acid substitution in CDR3 allowed.

The chain links TRBV20-1 with TRBJ1-1, and TRBD1 may be the D gene, going by 5 matching bases. The sample in question was PBMCs from blood, obtained on the day of vaccination. This clonotype was sampled from a man in his fifties who received an inactivated influenza vaccine. Donor details come from another sample of the same person, matched by shared clones. The sequenced DNA: TGCAGTGCTACCCCGGGGACGGCGAACACTGAAGCTTTCTTT. Translated, this gives CSATPGTANTEAFF.